This TCR beta chain came from a study of CD8 T cells in Susac syndrome. CD8+ and CD4+ T cells circulating in blood were sequenced for TCR beta. It was with random hexamers that roughly 0.5 to 1 ug RNA was reverse transcribed. TCRdb reprocessed the immunoSEQ multiplex PCR reads with MiXCR, giving one entry per CDR3 protein. The sample consists of 230,000 or so distinct CDR3 sequences, 95% of them appearing once. From germline, CDR1 is SQVTM and CDR2 ANQGSEA. The CDR3 runs 13 residues. With 7 bases removed from V and 1 base from J, the gap between germline ends came to 13 bases. This clonotype was sampled from a human donor with multiple sclerosis. Material: CD4+ T cells from PBMCs. This rearrangement joins TRBV29-1 to TRBJ2-5; no definite D call. CDR3 amino acids: CSAQGQTQETQYF. In DNA, the CDR3 is TGCAGCGCCCAAGGGCAGACCCAAGAGACCCAGTACTTC.